What follows are 29 T cell receptor beta chains derived from one specimen sequenced in a study of cytomegalovirus exposure and HLA in healthy donors. PCR used 60 Vbeta primers and 13 Jbeta primers. The repertoire was sequenced with immunoSEQ multiplex PCR; TCRdb's copy has only in-frame clones and lacks some. The sample lists about 130,000 clones, roughly 80% occurring once. Sequences were obtained from PBMCs. The receptors derive from a woman in her 40s in good health and CMV-seropositive.

This rearrangement joins TRBV19 to TRBJ1-2, with D possibly TRBD1 on 6 matching bases. Trimming took off 6 bases at V and 4 bases at J, with 18 bases between the two ends. There are 15 residues in the CDR3. Germline-derived CDR1 and CDR2 are LNHDA and SQIVND (reference sequence). Here the CDR3 reads CASRQGQFYSYGYTF. In DNA, the CDR3 is TGTGCCAGTAGACAAGGACAGTTTTATAGCTATGGCTACACCTTC.

The genes are TRBV7-8 and TRBJ2-1; perhaps TRBD2 as D (6 bases). Germline V gives CDR1 SGHVS, CDR2 FQNEAQ. The V and J ends lost 3 bases and 3 bases respectively, with 6 bases between them. The CDR3 runs to 13 residues. CDR3 residues: CASSLTSYNEQFF. The CDR3 DNA is TGTGCCAGCAGCTTGACTAGCTACAATGAGCAGTTCTTC.

V is TRBV9 and J is TRBJ2-2; D possibly corresponds to TRBD1 (5 bases). Trimming removed 0 bases at V and 5 bases at J, with 11 bases between. Germline CDR1 reads SGDLS; CDR2 reads YYNGEE. CDR3 length equals 15 residues. CDR3 amino acids: CASSVDVRGTGELFF. DNA of the CDR3: TGTGCCAGCAGCGTAGATGTAAGGGGAACCGGGGAGCTGTTTTTT.

V usage is TRBV28 and J usage is TRBJ1-1; D perhaps matches TRBD1 (5 bases). The V gene lost 1 base and the J gene lost 1 base, with 7 bases spanning the gap. The CDR3 totals 14 residues. CDR1 and CDR2 (germline): MDHEN, SYDVKM. The DNA of the CDR3 is TGTGCCAGCAGTTTATCAGGGCCGAACACTGAAGCTTTCTTT. Translated: CASSLSGPNTEAFF.

This clone was counted only a few times. V gene TRBV30 combines with J gene TRBJ2-7; TRBD1 matches 10 bases. Per the germline V gene, CDR1 is GTSNPN and CDR2 is SVGIG (reference sequence). The junction had 1 base not matched to a gene; V was cut back by 2 bases and J by 6 bases. This CDR3 is built from 12 residues. CDR3 DNA: TGTGCCTGGAGTCGGACAGGGGGCGAGCAGTACTTC. It is translated as CAWSRTGGEQYF.

This clone has a single count. The chain is built from TRBV28 and TRBJ1-2, with TRBD1 as a possible D gene (5 bases). The germline V and J ends were trimmed by 7 bases and 4 bases, with 19 bases remaining between them. Germline V gene lookup returns CDR1 MDHEN and CDR2 SYDVKM. There are 15 residues in the CDR3. CDR3 sequence: CASTTVWGGLYGYTF. In nucleotides, the CDR3 is TGTGCCAGCACCACAGTGTGGGGGGGACTCTATGGCTACACCTTC.

The rearrangement joins TRBV5-1 to TRBJ1-1, with TRBD1 as a possible D gene (6 bases). Germline-derived CDR1 and CDR2 are SGHRS and YFSETQ. The CDR3 is 15 amino acids. Trimming took off 0 bases at V and 7 bases at J, with 16 bases between the two ends. This CDR3 reads CASSLDVGSRGEAFF. DNA for the CDR3: TGCGCCAGCAGCTTGGATGTGGGCAGCAGGGGTGAAGCTTTCTTT.

This rearrangement joins TRBV2 to TRBJ2-1; 12 nucleotides align to TRBD2. Germline assignment: CDR1 SNHLY and CDR2 FYNNEI. V dropped 7 bases and J dropped 1; count of bases not matched to a gene: 2. This CDR3 spans 15 amino acids. CDR3 sequence (DNA): TGTGCCAGCACAGGACTAGCGGGGTCCTACAATGAGCAGTTCTTC. The encoded protein is CASTGLAGSYNEQFF. The full variable domain, rest sourced from reference TRBV2 and TRBJ2-1, is EPEVTQTPSHQVTQMGQEVILRCVPISNHLYFYWYRQILGQKVEFLVSFYNNEISEKSEIFDDQFSVERPDGSNFTLKIRSTKLEDSAMYFCASTGLAGSYNEQFFGPGTRLTVL.

The table lists this clone with a few counts. The CDR3 DNA sequence: TGTGCCAGTAGTATCCAGGGGGCTAACGAGCAGTACTTC. As protein: CASSIQGANEQYF. The J gene is TRBJ2-7, the V gene TRBV19; the match to TRBD1 covers 8 bases. Germline V gives CDR1 LNHDA, CDR2 SQIVND (reference sequence). The CDR3 is made up of 13 amino acids. The junction had 3 bases not matched to a gene; V was cut back by 3 bases and J by 5 bases.

The chain has TRBV5-1 and TRBJ2-3, with 7 bases identical to TRBD2. Germline CDR1 SGHRS, CDR2 YFSETQ. V lost 9 bases, J lost 4 bases, and 14 bases stayed unmatched. This CDR3 spans 15 amino acids. This CDR3 is CATAGLGGGSDTQYF. CDR3 DNA: TGCGCCACAGCAGGGCTTGGGGGGGGATCAGATACGCAGTATTTT.

The chain combines TRBV19 with TRBJ2-1; 8 bases map to TRBD1. The CDR3 contains 15 residues. After removal of 2 bases from V and 3 bases from J, the junction contained 3 bases not matched to a gene. Germline V gives CDR1 LNHDA, CDR2 SQIVND (reference sequence). CDR3: CASSIQGAGYNEQFF. In DNA, the CDR3 is TGTGCCAGTAGTATACAGGGGGCAGGCTACAATGAGCAGTTCTTC.

The chain employs TRBV9 and TRBJ2-2; 8 nucleotides match TRBD2. CDR3 size: 15 residues. CDR1 SGDLS and CDR2 YYNGEE come from the germline V gene. V was pared by 4 bases and J by 4 bases, with 6 bases of the junction left unmatched. This chain's CDR3 is CASSRLASGTGELFF. DNA for the CDR3: TGTGCCAGCAGCCGACTAGCGTCGGGCACCGGGGAGCTGTTTTTT.

The CDR3 sequence is CASSLSAGGSGANVLTF. Here the CDR3 DNA reads TGTGCCAGCAGTTTATCCGCAGGGGGGTCTGGGGCCAACGTCCTGACTTTC. This chain connects TRBV28 to TRBJ2-6; D possibly corresponds to TRBD1 (7 bases). The germline V gene encodes CDR1 MDHEN and CDR2 SYDVKM. V gave up 1 base and J gave up 1 base, with 11 bases separating them. The CDR3 is 17 residues long. Looking up the rest from reference TRBV28 and TRBJ2-6 gives the full variable domain: DVKVTQSSRYLVKRTGEKVFLECVQDMDHENMFWYRQDPGLGLRLIYFSYDVKMKEKGDIPEGYSVSREKKERFSLILESASTNQTSMYLCASSLSAGGSGANVLTFGAGSRLTVL.

The J gene is TRBJ1-6, the V gene TRBV2; D unclear. The CDR3 covers 13 residues. Germline CDR1 is SNHLY and CDR2 is FYNNEI. Trimming stripped 4 bases from V and 6 bases from J, with 7 bases between. CDR3 loop: CASSVGSNSPLHF. CDR3 sequence (DNA): TGTGCCAGCAGTGTGGGCAGTAATTCACCCCTCCACTTT.

The rearrangement links TRBV12-5 to TRBJ1-3; D is undetermined. The CDR3 is made up of 13 amino acids. CDR1 is LGHNT, CDR2 FRNRAP, per germline. The ends were cut back, 6 bases at V and 4 bases at J, with 10 bases in the middle. The CDR3 region has the DNA TGTGCTAGTGGCCCCTCGGGGGGAAACACCATATATTTT. Its protein is CASGPSGGNTIYF.

The chain combines TRBV18 with TRBJ2-7; D is perhaps TRBD1 (6 bases). The V end lost 2 bases, the J end lost 7 bases, and 27 bases lay between the germline ends. Germline-derived CDR1 and CDR2 are KGHSH and LQKENI. There are 18 residues in the CDR3. CDR3: CASSPGAIIQGRRVEQYF. In nucleotides, the CDR3 is TGTGCCAGCTCACCAGGGGCGATTATTCAGGGGCGTCGAGTGGAGCAGTACTTC.

The V gene is TRBV19, the J gene TRBJ2-1; D uncertain. V lost 5 bases to trimming and J lost 6 bases, with 14 bases between them. The germline CDR1 and CDR2 sequences are LNHDA and SQIVND (reference sequence). This CDR3 spans 14 amino acids. For the CDR3, the DNA is TGTGCCAGTAGTTCCCTAGGTTATCTCAATGAGCAGTTCTTC. Translation: CASSSLGYLNEQFF.

The V gene is TRBV2, the J gene TRBJ2-5; tentatively, D is TRBD1 (5 bases). In germline, CDR1 is SNHLY, CDR2 FYNNEI. The length of the CDR3 is 13 residues. Deletions cut 4 bases from V and 5 bases from J, with 11 bases between. CDR3 in DNA: TGTGCCAGCAGTGTCAGGGTCGGGGAGACCCAGTACTTC. Protein product: CASSVRVGETQYF.

The chain combines TRBV30 with TRBJ1-4; D may be TRBD1 (6 bases). CDR1 is GTSNPN and CDR2 is SVGIG in the germline V gene (reference sequence). The V gene lost 1 base and the J gene lost 4 bases, with 19 bases spanning the gap. The CDR3 is made up of 17 amino acids. The CDR3 loop reads CAWSGLQGKLSNEKLFF. CDR3 bases: TGTGCCTGGAGTGGTCTACAGGGAAAGTTGAGTAATGAAAAACTGTTTTTT.

This chain links TRBV7-2 with TRBJ1-1; perhaps TRBD1 as D (5 bases). Germline CDR1 and CDR2: SGHTA and FQGNSA. The CDR3 spans 15 residues. V lost 5 bases to trimming and J lost 0 bases, with 13 bases between them. CDR3 sequence reads: CASSIQGPMNTEAFF. CDR3 in DNA: TGTGCCAGCAGCATCCAGGGCCCCATGAACACTGAAGCTTTCTTT.

The chain combines TRBV19 with TRBJ2-1, with 7 bases matching TRBD2. CDR1 LNHDA and CDR2 SQIVND come from the germline V gene (reference sequence). Trimming cost V 5 bases and J 10 bases; bases outside gene matches: 5. The CDR3 length is 12 residues. CDR3 DNA sequence: TGTGCCAGTAGTGTGAGGGAGGGCGAGCAGTTCTTC. Its translation: CASSVREGEQFF.

The gene calls are TRBV28 and TRBJ1-3; 10 nucleotides match TRBD1. This CDR3 is 15 amino acids long. The V and J ends lost 6 bases and 4 bases, in that order; junction bases with no gene match: 6. Germline V gives CDR1 MDHEN, CDR2 SYDVKM. CDR3 coding DNA: TGTGCCAGCAGGCCGACAGGGGGCCAAGGAAACACCATATATTTT. The encoded protein is CASRPTGGQGNTIYF. The variable domain in full, with the rest retrieved from reference TRBV28 and TRBJ1-3, is DVKVTQSSRYLVKRTGEKVFLECVQDMDHENMFWYRQDPGLGLRLIYFSYDVKMKEKGDIPEGYSVSREKKERFSLILESASTNQTSMYLCASRPTGGQGNTIYFGEGSWLTVV.

This clone appeared a single time. This chain joins TRBV6-5 and TRBJ2-3; 8 bases line up with TRBD1. Trimming removed 5 bases from V and 2 bases from J; junction bases left unmatched: 6. Germline V gives CDR1 MNHEY, CDR2 SVGAGI. The CDR3 covers 15 residues. The DNA for the CDR3 is TGTGCCAGCAGTCCCCGGGACAGGTCCACAGATACGCAGTATTTT. This codes for CASSPRDRSTDTQYF.

V and J are TRBV28 and TRBJ2-7, with unresolved D. The V gene lost 2 bases and the J gene lost 1 base, with 12 bases spanning the gap. This CDR3 has 15 residues. Germline lookup yields CDR1 MDHEN and CDR2 SYDVKM. The CDR3 DNA reads TGTGCCAGCAGTTTACCGAGGTCGGATTCCTACGAGCAGTACTTC. This gives the protein CASSLPRSDSYEQYF.

Turning to this clone: One junction end does not reproduce the germline sequence, and a read error may be involved. The genes are TRBV28 and TRBJ2-7; TRBD2 might be the D (5 bases). Germline assignment: CDR1 MDHEN and CDR2 SYDVKM. The CDR3 has 12 residues. The CDR3 is CASSTKASSAAF. Here the CDR3 DNA reads TGTGCCAGCAGTACCAAAGCAAGTAGCGCGGCTTTC.

This rearrangement joins TRBV6-1 to TRBJ2-7, with TRBD1 matching 8 bases. V trimming: 8 bases; J trimming: 2 bases; junction bases outside the gene matches: 8. CDR1 and CDR2 from the germline V gene are MNHNS and SASEGT. The CDR3 length is 14 residues. CDR3 in DNA: TGTGCCAGCCGGTACGACAGGGGACCCTACGAGCAGTACTTC. Residues: CASRYDRGPYEQYF.

This rearrangement joins TRBV2 to TRBJ1-1; a possible D gene is TRBD1 (5 bases). CDR1 and CDR2 (germline): SNHLY, FYNNEI. V dropped 2 bases and J dropped 4 bases, with 11 bases sitting between them. The CDR3 loop spans 14 amino acids. CDR3: CASSEIGGSTEAFF. For the CDR3, the DNA is TGTGCCAGCAGTGAAATCGGGGGAAGCACTGAAGCTTTCTTT.

V usage is TRBV25-1 and J usage is TRBJ1-5; D is unresolved. V was clipped by 7 bases and J by 0 bases, with 7 bases between them. Germline V gene lookup returns CDR1 MGHDK and CDR2 SYGVNS. The CDR3 is 13 residues long. The CDR3: CASIADSNQPQHF. In nucleotides, the CDR3 is TGTGCCAGCATTGCAGATAGCAATCAGCCCCAGCATTTT.

This clone has a handful of counts. The rearrangement links TRBV4-3 to TRBJ2-1, with 8 bases aligning to TRBD2. The CDR3 has 16 residues. Germline values: CDR1 LGHNA, CDR2 YSLEER. Trimming at V came to 1 base and at J to 4 bases, leaving 6 bases not matched to a gene. Written as DNA, the CDR3 is TGCGCCAGCAGCCAAGTTTACGGGGGGGATTACAATGAGCAGTTCTTC. Encoded protein: CASSQVYGGDYNEQFF.